This T cell receptor (beta chain) was observed in a study of cytomegalovirus exposure and HLA in healthy donors. Study in general: One earlier analysis, a look at 180 million or so T cells, found some 120 million unique TCR beta sequences. Study-level points and caveats: In an earlier analysis, productive rearrangement rates for most beta V segments clustered near 87% or 30%. Researchers counted roughly 160 TCR beta chains as cytomegalovirus-associated. The study dropped some indistinguishable V segments, TRBV6-2 and TRBV6-3 among them.

The length of the CDR3 is 10 residues. The V gene lost 1 base and the J gene lost 5 bases, with 2 bases spanning the gap. Germline V lookup: CDR1 DFQATT, CDR2 SNEGSKA (reference sequence). Worth noting for this clone: What it recognizes is unknown.

The PCR used 60 Vbeta and 13 Jbeta primers. Measured with immunoSEQ multiplex PCR; TCRdb has only the in-frame clones, and not every one. The sample includes 200,000 to 250,000 clones, 70% to 85% seen only once; the top ten take 0.58%. Sequences were obtained from PBMCs. V and J are TRBV20-1 and TRBJ2-5; D unresolved. This TCR came from a woman aged 40 to 50 in good health and CMV-seronegative. The CDR3 sequence: CSARAETQYF. The CDR3 DNA follows: TGCAGTGCTAGAGCGGAGACCCAGTACTTC.